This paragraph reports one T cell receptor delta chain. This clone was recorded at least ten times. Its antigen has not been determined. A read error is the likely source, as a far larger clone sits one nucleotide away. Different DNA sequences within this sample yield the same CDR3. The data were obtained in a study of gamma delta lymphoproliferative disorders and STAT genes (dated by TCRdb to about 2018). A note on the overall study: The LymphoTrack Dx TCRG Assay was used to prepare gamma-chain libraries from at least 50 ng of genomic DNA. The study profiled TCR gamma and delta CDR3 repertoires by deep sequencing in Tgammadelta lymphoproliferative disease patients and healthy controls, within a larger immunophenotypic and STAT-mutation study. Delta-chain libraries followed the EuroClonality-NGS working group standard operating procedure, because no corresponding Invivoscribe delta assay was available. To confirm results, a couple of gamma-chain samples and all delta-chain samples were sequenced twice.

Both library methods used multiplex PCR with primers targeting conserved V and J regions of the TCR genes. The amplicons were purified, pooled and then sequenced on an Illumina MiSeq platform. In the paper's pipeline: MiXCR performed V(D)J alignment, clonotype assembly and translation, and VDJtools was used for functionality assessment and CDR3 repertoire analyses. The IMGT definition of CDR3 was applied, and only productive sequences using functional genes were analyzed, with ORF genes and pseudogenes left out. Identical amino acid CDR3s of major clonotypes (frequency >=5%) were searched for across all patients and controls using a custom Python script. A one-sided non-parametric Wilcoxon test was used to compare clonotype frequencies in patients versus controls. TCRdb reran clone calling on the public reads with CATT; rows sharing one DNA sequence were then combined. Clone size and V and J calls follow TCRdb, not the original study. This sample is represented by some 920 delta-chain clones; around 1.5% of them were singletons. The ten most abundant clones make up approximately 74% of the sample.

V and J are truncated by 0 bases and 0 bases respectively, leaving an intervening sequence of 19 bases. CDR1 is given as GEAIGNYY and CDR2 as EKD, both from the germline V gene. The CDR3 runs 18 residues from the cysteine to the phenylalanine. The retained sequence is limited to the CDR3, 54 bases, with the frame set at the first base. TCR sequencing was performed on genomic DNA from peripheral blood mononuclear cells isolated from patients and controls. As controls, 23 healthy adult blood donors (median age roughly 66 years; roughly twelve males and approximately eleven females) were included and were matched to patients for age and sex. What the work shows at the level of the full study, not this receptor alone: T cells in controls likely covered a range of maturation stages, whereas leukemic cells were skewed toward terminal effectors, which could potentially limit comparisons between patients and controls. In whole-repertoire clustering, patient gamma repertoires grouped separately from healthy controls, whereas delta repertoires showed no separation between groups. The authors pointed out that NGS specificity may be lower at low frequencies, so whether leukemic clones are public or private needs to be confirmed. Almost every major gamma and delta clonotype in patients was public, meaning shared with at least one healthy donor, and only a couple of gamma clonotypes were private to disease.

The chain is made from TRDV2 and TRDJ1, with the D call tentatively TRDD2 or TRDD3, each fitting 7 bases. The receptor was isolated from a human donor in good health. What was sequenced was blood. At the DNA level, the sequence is TGTGCCTGTGACACCCCCTTCCTTGGGGGGATTGACACCGATAAACTCATCTTT. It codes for CACDTPFLGGIDTDKLIF.